This TCR beta chain was observed in a study of blood T cell repertoires in COVID-19. The overall study: Donors in the United States, Italy and Spain gave samples during acute or convalescent COVID-19.

This clone was seen a single time. In terms of age and location, participants ranged from about 18 to 95 years and lived in fewer than 30 US areas. Assignment of participants to cohorts was predicated upon participant-reported clinical history. In the original processing: Scientists estimated how many nucleated cells there were by amplifying reference gene primers. Profiled with immunoSEQ multiplex PCR; TCRdb holds only in-frame clones, not every one. V, J and clone size derive from that table, while D and trimming were established from the DNA sequence. The table lists about 310,000 clones, nearly 90% of them singletons. Source material: PBMCs or T cells enriched from blood (not recorded which). This TCR came from a woman aged 18 to 35 with acute COVID-19.

As DNA, the CDR3 is TGTGCCAGCAGCTTGCGGGGCGGGGAGTACAATGAGCAGTTCTTC. Translated: CASSLRGGEYNEQFF. The rearrangement joins TRBV7-9 to TRBJ2-1; a weak D match, TRBD2 (6 bases). This CDR3 comprises 15 residues. V lost 3 bases and J 4 bases, leaving 13 bases between the germline ends. Germline V gene lookup returns CDR1 SEHNR and CDR2 FQNEAQ (reference sequence).